These 32 T cell receptor beta chains came from one sample sequenced in a study of T-cell reconstitution after alpha-beta-depleted transplantation in children. Using unique molecular identifiers, the investigators prepared the TCRbeta library. TCRdb analysed the PCR reads with MiXCR anew, one entry per CDR3 protein. The table lists roughly 500,000 distinct CDR3 sequences, around 12% of them singletons. The sample here was PBMCs from the stem cell graft donor, taken from the stem cell graft. These TCRs come from a human donor who donated a stem cell graft to a child with combined immunodeficiency.

The chain combines TRBV10-3 with TRBJ2-5; no reliable D call. Germline CDR1 and CDR2: ENHRY and SYGVKD. The V end lost 3 bases, the J end lost 5 bases, and 10 bases lay between the germline ends. The CDR3 consists of 13 residues. In nucleotides, the CDR3 is TGTGCCATCAGTGAACCCCCCAGGGAGACCCAGTACTTC. Amino acids: CAISEPPRETQYF.

J is TRBJ1-4 and V is TRBV12-3 or TRBV12-4, with 7 bases that match TRBD1. Trimming cost V 5 bases and J 5 bases; bases outside gene matches: 8. The CDR3 contains 15 residues. This CDR3 reads CASSPSNRGNEKLFF. The CDR3, as DNA: TGTGCCAGCAGTCCATCCAACAGGGGAAATGAAAAACTGTTTTTT.

In its sample, this clonotype was seen many times. The rearrangement uses TRBV30 and TRBJ2-1; D not certain. The ends were cut back, 2 bases at V and 7 bases at J, with 18 bases in the middle. CDR3 size: 15 residues. In germline, CDR1 is GTSNPN, CDR2 SVGIG (reference sequence). This CDR3 is CAWSPLGPSRNEQFF. The CDR3, as DNA: TGTGCCTGGAGTCCTCTAGGACCTAGTAGAAATGAGCAGTTCTTC.

The genes are TRBV4-3 and TRBJ2-3; D unresolved. The CDR3 contains 15 residues. Germline V gene lookup returns CDR1 LGHNA and CDR2 YSLEER. The V and J ends lost 0 bases and 4 bases respectively, with 11 bases between them. CDR3 protein: CASSQDLFGPDTQYF. The CDR3 region has the DNA TGCGCCAGCAGCCAAGATCTTTTCGGCCCAGATACGCAGTATTTT.

This clonotype was observed many times. The V and J genes are TRBV11-2 and TRBJ2-2; 8 nucleotides agree with TRBD2. Germline V lookup: CDR1 SGHAT, CDR2 FQNNGV. The CDR3 totals 16 residues. J gave up 3 bases and V 4 bases, and 7 bases lay outside the gene matches. The CDR3 reads CASSSGGLEDTGELFF. The CDR3 DNA reads TGTGCCAGCAGCTCCGGGGGACTAGAGGACACCGGGGAGCTGTTTTTT. Supplemented by reference TRBV11-2 and TRBJ2-2, the full variable domain reads EAGVAQSPRYKIIEKRQSVAFWCNPISGHATLYWYQQILGQGPKLLIQFQNNGVVDDSQLPKDRFSAERLKGVDSTLKIQPAKLEDSAVYLCASSSGGLEDTGELFFGEGSRLTVL.

This chain links TRBV7-6 with TRBJ1-1; 8 bases agree with TRBD1. The V and J ends lost 5 bases and 5 bases, in that order; junction bases with no gene match: 16. The CDR3 spans 17 residues. Germline V CDR1 and CDR2: SGHVS, FNYEAQ. CDR3 residues: CASSPFGRGRRSTEAFF. The CDR3 nucleotides are TGTGCCAGCAGCCCCTTTGGCAGGGGGCGCCGGTCTACTGAAGCTTTCTTT.

The chain joins TRBV6-5 to TRBJ2-7; 7 nucleotides align to TRBD1. CDR1 and CDR2 from the germline V gene are MNHEY and SVGAGI. The CDR3 sequence is 15 residues long. V dropped 6 bases and J dropped 4; count of bases not matched to a gene: 12. The CDR3 is CASSYRGGDWYEQYF. CDR3 nucleotides: TGTGCCAGCAGCTACCGAGGGGGCGATTGGTACGAGCAGTACTTC.

J is TRBJ2-1 and V is TRBV4-3; D is perhaps TRBD2 (6 bases). V lost 1 base to trimming and J lost 5 bases, with 12 bases between them. Germline V gene data show CDR1 as LGHNA and CDR2 as YSLEER. There are 15 residues in the CDR3. CDR3 nucleotides: TGCGCCAGCAGCCAAGCATTTGGAGGGAACAATGAGCAGTTCTTC. Its protein product is CASSQAFGGNNEQFF.

At least ten counts were recorded for this clonotype. The CDR3 coding sequence is TGTGCCAGCAGTTTAGGGTCGGGGGGGATTGAGCAGTTCTTC. Encoded protein: CASSLGSGGIEQFF. The chain recombines TRBV27 with TRBJ2-1; 8 bases agree with TRBD2. This CDR3 spans 14 amino acids. Germline trimming cut 2 bases from V and 9 bases from J; bases unmatched to any gene: 6. CDR1 is MNHEY and CDR2 is SMNVEV in the germline V gene (reference sequence).

The chain combines TRBV7-4 with TRBJ1-4; 12 nucleotides match TRBD1. From germline, CDR1 is SGHVT and CDR2 SQSDAQ. This CDR3 is built from 20 residues. V dropped 5 bases and J dropped 0; count of bases not matched to a gene: 13. This chain's CDR3 is CASSGRDRGLPSATNEKLFF. The CDR3 DNA follows: TGTGCCAGCAGCGGAAGGGACAGGGGGCTACCCTCTGCAACTAATGAAAAACTGTTTTTT.

This clonotype was counted ten times or more. The rearrangement links TRBV12-3 or TRBV12-4 to TRBJ2-7; a weak D match, TRBD1 (6 bases). This CDR3 is built from 13 residues. V lost 6 bases and J 1 base, leaving 10 bases between the germline ends. CDR3 bases: TGTGCCAGCAGCTTGACAGGTTCCTACGAGCAGTACTTC. It translates to CASSLTGSYEQYF.

This clonotype is a singleton in its sample. This chain joins TRBV24-1 and TRBJ2-2; 8 bases match TRBD2. This CDR3 spans 16 amino acids. Germline V lookup: CDR1 KGHDR, CDR2 SFDVKD. J lost 4 bases, V lost 1 base, and 4 bases had no gene match. CDR3 region: CATSDLTSGATGELFF. The CDR3 bases are TGTGCCACCAGTGATTTAACTAGCGGAGCCACCGGGGAGCTGTTTTTT.

In this sample, this clonotype turned up many times. The chain has TRBV12-3 or TRBV12-4 and TRBJ2-6; D gene unclear. Trimming took off 4 bases at V and 0 bases at J, with 4 bases between the two ends. The CDR3 contains 14 residues. The chain's CDR3 is CASSSDSGANVLTF. CDR3 DNA: TGTGCCAGCAGTTCGGACTCTGGGGCCAACGTCCTGACTTTC.

This clonotype was seen more than once but under ten times. This chain joins TRBV27 and TRBJ2-1; 10 bases agree with TRBD1. Unmatched junction bases numbered 16, after V lost 6 bases and J lost 5 bases. CDR1 MNHEY and CDR2 SMNVEV come from the germline V gene (reference sequence). The CDR3 loop spans 18 amino acids. As DNA, the CDR3 is TGTGCCAGCAGCGTCCCCGAAGTCGGGGGACAGGGGAACAATGAGCAGTTCTTC. It codes for CASSVPEVGGQGNNEQFF.

This chain joins TRBV15 and TRBJ2-7, with D perhaps matching TRBD2 (6 bases). V dropped 5 bases and J dropped 3 bases, with 17 bases sitting between them. The CDR3 sequence is 15 residues long. Germline-derived CDR1 and CDR2 are LNHNV and YYDKDF (reference sequence). The CDR3 DNA follows: TGTGCCACCAGCGGAGGACTAACAAGAGGCTACGAGCAGTACTTC. Protein sequence: CATSGGLTRGYEQYF.

Regarding this clonotype: Without the conserved terminal phenylalanine or tryptophan, this CDR3 likely stems from a read error. The chain employs TRBV9 and TRBJ2-3; D unresolved. V dropped 0 bases and J dropped 0 bases, with 8 bases sitting between them. The germline V gene encodes CDR1 SGDLS and CDR2 YYNGEE. The CDR3 covers 15 residues. CDR3 nucleotide sequence: TGTGCCAGCAGCGTAGAAGGAGACAGCACAGATACGCAGTATTTG. Protein sequence: CASSVEGDSTDTQYL.

V gene TRBV12-3 or TRBV12-4 combines with J gene TRBJ2-2, with D unresolved. V was clipped by 10 bases and J by 4 bases, with 13 bases between them. CDR3 length: 13 residues. CDR3 bases: TGTGCCACCTCTGAGGTTCTCACCGGGGAGCTGTTTTTT. Amino acid sequence: CATSEVLTGELFF.

This clonotype was counted only a few times. The V gene is TRBV20-1, the J gene TRBJ1-3; D remains unclear. Trimming pared 3 bases from V and 5 bases from J, leaving 11 bases between. In germline, CDR1 is DFQATT, CDR2 SNEGSKA (reference sequence). CDR3 size: 13 residues. CDR3 in amino acids: CSASGTSRNTIYF. The CDR3 DNA reads as TGCAGTGCTAGCGGAACCTCGCGAAACACCATATATTTT.

The CDR3 sequence is CASSLGVSYSPLHF. DNA of the CDR3: TGCGCCAGCAGCCTCGGGGTCTCGTATTCACCCCTCCACTTT. V usage is TRBV4-3 and J usage is TRBJ1-6; no firm D call. Germline lookup yields CDR1 LGHNA and CDR2 YSLEER. Trimming cost V 4 bases and J 8 bases, with 12 bases left between them. CDR3 length equals 14 residues.

This clonotype has at least ten counts. The chain combines TRBV9 with TRBJ2-5; D unresolved. Germline V lookup: CDR1 SGDLS, CDR2 YYNGEE. Trimming shortened V by 2 bases and J by 1 base, and 6 bases separated the two germline ends. The CDR3 has 13 residues. CDR3: CASSVGPQETQYF. DNA for the CDR3: TGTGCCAGCAGCGTTGGCCCCCAAGAGACCCAGTACTTC.

The chain has TRBV7-9 and TRBJ2-5; D is possibly TRBD2 (5 bases). The V end lost 5 bases, the J end lost 5 bases, and 15 bases lay between the germline ends. Germline CDR1 reads SEHNR; CDR2 reads FQNEAQ (reference sequence). This CDR3 spans 14 amino acids. The CDR3 region has the DNA TGTGCCAGCAGCCGACTCGTCACGGGGGAGACCCAGTACTTC. Residues: CASSRLVTGETQYF.

J is TRBJ1-5 and V is TRBV7-6; tentatively, D is TRBD1 (6 bases). The CDR3 totals 14 residues. Germline values: CDR1 SGHVS, CDR2 FNYEAQ. Trimming removed 1 base from V and 5 bases from J, with 9 bases in between. CDR3 amino acids: CASSLDWTDQPQHF. The CDR3 DNA sequence: TGTGCCAGCAGCTTAGACTGGACAGATCAGCCCCAGCATTTT.

Many counts were recorded for this clonotype. V usage is TRBV12-3 or TRBV12-4 and J usage is TRBJ2-3, with 7 positions matching TRBD1. The V and J ends lost 1 base and 2 bases, in that order; junction bases with no gene match: 3. The CDR3 is made up of 15 amino acids. The chain's CDR3 is CASSLGGGTTDTQYF. CDR3 sequence (DNA): TGTGCCAGCAGTTTAGGAGGGGGCACCACAGATACGCAGTATTTT.

This clonotype has just a few counts. CDR3 sequence (DNA): TGTGCCAGCTCACCGGCCCCGGTACATACCTACGAGCAGTACTTC. This codes for CASSPAPVHTYEQYF. The chain links TRBV18 to TRBJ2-7, with D hard to call. The V and J ends lost 3 bases and 2 bases respectively, with 14 bases between them. Germline V CDR1 and CDR2: KGHSH, LQKENI. The CDR3 spans 15 residues.

This clonotype was observed many times. The gene calls are TRBV7-2 and TRBJ1-1, with 8 bases identical to TRBD1. Germline assignment: CDR1 SGHTA and CDR2 FQGNSA. The junction had 6 bases not matched to a gene; V was cut back by 4 bases and J by 5 bases. The CDR3 is 14 amino acids. CDR3 protein: CASSSQGARTEAFF. The CDR3 nucleotides read TGTGCCAGCAGCTCTCAGGGGGCGCGGACTGAAGCTTTCTTT.

J is TRBJ1-5 and V is TRBV6-5; no firm D call. The germline V gene has CDR1 MNHEY and CDR2 SVGAGI. CDR3 length: 14 residues. V shed 2 bases and J shed 4 bases, with 9 bases lying between them. DNA for the CDR3: TGTGCCAGCAGTTACAAGGACGCTAATCAGCCCCAGCATTTT. Protein: CASSYKDANQPQHF.

This clonotype was seen at least ten times. The chain couples TRBV4-3 to TRBJ1-1; D may be TRBD1 (5 bases). This CDR3 region has 19 residues. The V and J ends lost 0 bases and 5 bases respectively, with 25 bases between them. From germline, CDR1 is LGHNA and CDR2 YSLEER. The CDR3 sequence: CASSQEWFSQGDQGTEAFF. DNA for the CDR3: TGCGCCAGCAGCCAAGAATGGTTTAGTCAGGGTGATCAAGGGACTGAAGCTTTCTTT.

This clonotype was recorded many times. The chain combines TRBV4-3 with TRBJ1-1; TRBD1 is a possible D gene (5 bases). The V gene's germline CDR1 is LGHNA and CDR2 YSLEER. This CDR3 spans 15 amino acids. Between the trimmed V and J ends, which lost 1 base and 5 bases, there was a span of 14 bases. The CDR3 nucleotides read TGCGCCAGCAGCCAAGGGTGGGGGGGAAGGACTGAAGCTTTCTTT. Its protein product is CASSQGWGGRTEAFF.

This clonotype showed up many times. This rearrangement joins TRBV12-3 or TRBV12-4 to TRBJ1-1; D call uncertain. The germline V and J ends were trimmed by 6 bases and 1 base, with 21 bases remaining between them. This CDR3 region has 17 residues. This CDR3 reads CASSAPNLTEQNTEAFF. CDR3 nucleotides: TGTGCCAGCAGCGCACCAAACCTGACGGAACAGAACACTGAAGCTTTCTTT.

J is TRBJ1-5 and V is TRBV12-3 or TRBV12-4; maybe TRBD1 (5 bases). Trimming removed 0 bases from V and 14 bases from J, with 14 bases in between. This CDR3 is 13 amino acids long. The CDR3 coding sequence is TGTGCCAGCAGTTTAGCGCCAGGTCAGGGCGAGCATTTT. Translated, it gives CASSLAPGQGEHF.

V is TRBV12-3 or TRBV12-4 and J is TRBJ2-2, with 7 nucleotides matching TRBD2. CDR3 size: 14 residues. Trimming took 11 bases from V and 5 from J; bases not matched to a gene: 11. Here the CDR3 reads CASGLRGVTGELFF. The CDR3 nucleotides are TGTGCCTCGGGACTACGGGGGGTAACCGGGGAGCTGTTTTTT.

The rearrangement uses TRBV11-2 and TRBJ2-5; TRBD1 is a possible D gene (6 bases). Germline values: CDR1 SGHAT, CDR2 FQNNGV. V lost 2 bases, J lost 0 bases, and 13 bases lay in between. CDR3 length: 16 residues. CDR3 region: CASSLSRGKYQETQYF. The CDR3 DNA is TGTGCCAGCAGCTTAAGCAGGGGAAAGTACCAAGAGACCCAGTACTTC.